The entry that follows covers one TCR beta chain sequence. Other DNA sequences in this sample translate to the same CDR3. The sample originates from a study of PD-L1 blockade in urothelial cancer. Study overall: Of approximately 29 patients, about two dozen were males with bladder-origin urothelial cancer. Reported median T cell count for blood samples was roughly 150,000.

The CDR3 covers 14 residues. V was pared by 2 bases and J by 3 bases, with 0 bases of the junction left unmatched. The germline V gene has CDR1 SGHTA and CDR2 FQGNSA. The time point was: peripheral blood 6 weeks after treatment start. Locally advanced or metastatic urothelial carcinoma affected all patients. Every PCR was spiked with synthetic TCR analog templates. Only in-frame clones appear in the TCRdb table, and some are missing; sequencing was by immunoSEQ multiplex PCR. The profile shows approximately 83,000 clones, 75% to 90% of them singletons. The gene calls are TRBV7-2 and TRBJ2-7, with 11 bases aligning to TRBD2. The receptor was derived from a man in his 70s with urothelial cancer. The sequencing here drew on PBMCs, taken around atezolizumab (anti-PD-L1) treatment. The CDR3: CASSLTSGSYEQYF. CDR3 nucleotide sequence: TGTGCCAGCAGCTTAACTAGCGGGAGCTACGAGCAGTACTTC.